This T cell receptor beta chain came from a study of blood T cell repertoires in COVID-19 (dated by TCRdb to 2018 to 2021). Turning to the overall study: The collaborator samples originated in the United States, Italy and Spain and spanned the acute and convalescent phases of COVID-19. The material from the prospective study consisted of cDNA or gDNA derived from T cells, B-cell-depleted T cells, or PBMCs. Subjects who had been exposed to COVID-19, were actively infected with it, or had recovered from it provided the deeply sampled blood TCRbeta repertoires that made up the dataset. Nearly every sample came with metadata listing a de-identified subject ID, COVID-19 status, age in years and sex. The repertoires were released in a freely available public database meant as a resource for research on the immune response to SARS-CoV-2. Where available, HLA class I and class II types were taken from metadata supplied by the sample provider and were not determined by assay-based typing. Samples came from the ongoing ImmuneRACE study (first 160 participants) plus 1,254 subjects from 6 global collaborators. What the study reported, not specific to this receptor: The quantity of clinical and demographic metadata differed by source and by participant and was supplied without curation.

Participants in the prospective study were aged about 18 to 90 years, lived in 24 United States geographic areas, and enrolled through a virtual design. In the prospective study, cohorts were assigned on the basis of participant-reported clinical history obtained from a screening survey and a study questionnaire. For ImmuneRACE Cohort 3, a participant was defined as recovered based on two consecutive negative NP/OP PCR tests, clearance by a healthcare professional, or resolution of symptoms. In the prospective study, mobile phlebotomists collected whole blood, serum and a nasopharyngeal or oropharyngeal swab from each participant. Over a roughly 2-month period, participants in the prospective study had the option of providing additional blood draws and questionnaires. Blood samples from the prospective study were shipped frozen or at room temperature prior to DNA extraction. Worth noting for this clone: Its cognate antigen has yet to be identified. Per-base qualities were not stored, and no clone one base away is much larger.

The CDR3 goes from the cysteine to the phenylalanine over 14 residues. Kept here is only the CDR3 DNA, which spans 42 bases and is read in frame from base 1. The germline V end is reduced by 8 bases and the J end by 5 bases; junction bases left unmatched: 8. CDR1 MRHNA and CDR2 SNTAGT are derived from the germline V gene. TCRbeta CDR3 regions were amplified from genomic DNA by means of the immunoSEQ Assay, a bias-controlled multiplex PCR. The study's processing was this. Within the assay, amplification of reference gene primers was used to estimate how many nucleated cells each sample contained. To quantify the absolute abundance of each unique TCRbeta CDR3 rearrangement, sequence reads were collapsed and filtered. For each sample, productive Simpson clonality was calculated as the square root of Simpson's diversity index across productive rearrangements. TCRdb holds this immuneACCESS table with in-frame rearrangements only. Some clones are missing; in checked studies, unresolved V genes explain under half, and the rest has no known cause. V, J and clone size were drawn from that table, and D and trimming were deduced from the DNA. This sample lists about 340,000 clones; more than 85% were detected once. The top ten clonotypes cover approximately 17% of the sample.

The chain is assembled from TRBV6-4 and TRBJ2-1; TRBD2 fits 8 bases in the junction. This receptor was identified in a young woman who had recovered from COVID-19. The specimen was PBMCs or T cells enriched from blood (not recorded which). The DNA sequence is TGTGCCAGCCCCGGGGGGGGGAACGACAATGAGCAGTTCTTC. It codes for CASPGGGNDNEQFF.